Each of the 3 T cell receptor beta chains below was sequenced from the same sample in a study of blood T cell repertoires in COVID-19. Measured with immunoSEQ multiplex PCR; TCRdb has only the in-frame clones, and not every one. The sample has about 190,000 clones, 90% seen once; the top ten hold approximately 0.64%. Sequenced material: peripheral blood. The receptors were sampled from a middle-aged man with acute or convalescent COVID-19.

V is TRBV27 and J is TRBJ2-3; D is possibly TRBD1 (6 bases). CDR3 length: 15 amino acids. Germline CDR1 MNHEY, CDR2 SMNVEV (reference sequence). The V gene lost 6 bases and the J gene lost 4 bases, with 17 bases spanning the gap. As DNA, the CDR3 is TGTGCCAGCAGGCCCAGGGGACCTCGGCCAGATACGCAGTATTTT. Translation gives CASRPRGPRPDTQYF.

V and J are TRBV7-9 and TRBJ2-1, with TRBD2 matching over 9 bases. Trimming at V came to 5 bases and at J to 4 bases, leaving 15 bases not matched to a gene. CDR1 is SEHNR and CDR2 is FQNEAQ in the germline V gene (reference sequence). The CDR3 has 18 amino acids. The CDR3 sequence is CASSQRLRASGTYNEQFF. DNA of the CDR3: TGTGCCAGCAGCCAACGACTAAGGGCTAGCGGGACGTACAATGAGCAGTTCTTC.

V and J are TRBV29-1 and TRBJ2-1, with TRBD2 matching over 9 bases. Per germline, CDR1 SQVTM and CDR2 ANQGSEA. The CDR3 loop spans 13 amino acids. V lost 4 bases and J lost 9; bases outside the gene matches: 7. The CDR3 region is CSVVTSGHSEQFF. The CDR3, as DNA: TGCAGCGTTGTTACTAGCGGGCATTCTGAGCAGTTCTTC.